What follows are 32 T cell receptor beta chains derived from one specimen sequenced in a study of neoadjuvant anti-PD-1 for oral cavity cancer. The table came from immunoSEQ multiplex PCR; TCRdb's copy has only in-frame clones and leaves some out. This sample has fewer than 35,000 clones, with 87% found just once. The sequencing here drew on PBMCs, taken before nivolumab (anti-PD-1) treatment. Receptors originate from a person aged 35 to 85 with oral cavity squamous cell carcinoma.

CDR3 amino acids: CASSSLTTGGRNTEAFF. The CDR3 DNA follows: TGTGCCAGCAGTTCCTTAACGACAGGGGGCAGGAACACTGAAGCTTTCTTT. V and J are TRBV27 and TRBJ1-1, with 10 bases matching TRBD1. Trimming cost V 4 bases and J 1 base; bases outside gene matches: 9. Per the germline V gene, CDR1 is MNHEY and CDR2 is SMNVEV (reference sequence). The CDR3 is 17 amino acids.

The CDR3, as DNA: TGTGCCAGCAGCGTAGCGGGTGTTGCGTATGAGCAGTTCTTC. Translating gives CASSVAGVAYEQFF. This sequence joins TRBV9 and TRBJ2-1; D uncertain. The CDR3 runs 14 residues. The V end was cut by 0 bases, the J end by 8 bases, with 12 bases between. Germline V gene data show CDR1 as SGDLS and CDR2 as YYNGEE.

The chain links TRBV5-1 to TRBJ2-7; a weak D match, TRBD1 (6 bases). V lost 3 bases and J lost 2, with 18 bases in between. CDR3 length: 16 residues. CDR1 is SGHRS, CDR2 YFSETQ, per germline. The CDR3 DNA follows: TGCGCCAGCAGCTCGACAGGCTACCCTCCTCCCTACGAGCAGTACTTC. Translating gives CASSSTGYPPPYEQYF.

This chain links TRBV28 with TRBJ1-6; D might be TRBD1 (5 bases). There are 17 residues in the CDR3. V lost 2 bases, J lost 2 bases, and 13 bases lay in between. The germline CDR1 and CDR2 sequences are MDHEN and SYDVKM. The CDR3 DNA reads TGTGCCAGCAGTTTAGGTGGAGGGGCACCCTATAATTCACCCCTCCACTTT. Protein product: CASSLGGGAPYNSPLHF.

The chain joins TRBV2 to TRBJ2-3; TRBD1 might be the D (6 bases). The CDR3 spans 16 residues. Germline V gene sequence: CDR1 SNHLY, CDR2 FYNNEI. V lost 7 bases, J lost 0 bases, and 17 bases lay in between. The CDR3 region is CASIILRGLSTDTQYF. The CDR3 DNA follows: TGTGCCAGCATTATCCTCAGGGGCTTGAGCACAGATACGCAGTATTTT.

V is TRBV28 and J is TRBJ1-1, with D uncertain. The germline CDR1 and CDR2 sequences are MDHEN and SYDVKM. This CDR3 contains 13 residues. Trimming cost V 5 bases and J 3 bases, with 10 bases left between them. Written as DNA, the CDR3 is TGTGCCAGCAGTGCGTTTAGGGACACTGAAGCTTTCTTT. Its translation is CASSAFRDTEAFF.

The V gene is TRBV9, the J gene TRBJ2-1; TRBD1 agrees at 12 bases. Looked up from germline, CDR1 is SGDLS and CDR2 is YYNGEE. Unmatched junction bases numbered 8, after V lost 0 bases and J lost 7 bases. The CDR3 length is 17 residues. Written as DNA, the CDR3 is TGTGCCAGCAGCGTAGGATCAGGGACAGGGGGCTGGAATGAGCAGTTCTTC. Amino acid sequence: CASSVGSGTGGWNEQFF.

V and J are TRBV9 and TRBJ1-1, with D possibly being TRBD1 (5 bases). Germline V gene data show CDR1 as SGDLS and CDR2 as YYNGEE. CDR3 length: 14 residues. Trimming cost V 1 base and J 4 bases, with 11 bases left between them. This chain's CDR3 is CASSVTGGSTEAFF. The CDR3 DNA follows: TGTGCCAGCAGCGTAACCGGGGGTTCCACTGAAGCTTTCTTT.

CDR3 in DNA: TGCGCCAGCAGCCTCGGGGTCGGGGGGATTTCCTACGAGCAGTACTTC. Its protein is CASSLGVGGISYEQYF. The V gene is TRBV4-3, the J gene TRBJ2-7; TRBD2 agrees at 7 bases. Germline lookup yields CDR1 LGHNA and CDR2 YSLEER. CDR3 length: 16 residues. V lost 4 bases to trimming and J lost 1 base; unmatched junction nucleotides: 10.

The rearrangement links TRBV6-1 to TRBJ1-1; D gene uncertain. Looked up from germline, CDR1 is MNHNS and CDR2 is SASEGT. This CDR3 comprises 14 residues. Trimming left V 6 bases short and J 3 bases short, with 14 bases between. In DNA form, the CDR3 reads TGTGCCAGCAGGGTCCTTACGGGGTACACTGAAGCTTTCTTT. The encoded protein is CASRVLTGYTEAFF.

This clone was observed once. CDR3 loop: CASSLARGDEQYF. The CDR3 DNA reads as TGTGCCAGCAGCTTAGCGCGGGGAGACGAGCAGTACTTC. The V call is TRBV7-6, the J call TRBJ2-7; perhaps TRBD2 as D (6 bases). CDR1 SGHVS and CDR2 FNYEAQ come from the germline V gene. Trimming pared 0 bases from V and 5 bases from J, leaving 8 bases between. The CDR3 length is 13 residues.

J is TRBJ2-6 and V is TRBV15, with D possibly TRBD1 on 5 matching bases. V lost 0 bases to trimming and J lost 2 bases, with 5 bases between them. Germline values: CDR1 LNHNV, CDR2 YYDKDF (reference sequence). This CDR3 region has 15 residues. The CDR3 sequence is CATSRDRAGANVLTF. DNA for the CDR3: TGTGCCACCAGCAGAGACAGGGCTGGGGCCAACGTCCTGACTTTC.

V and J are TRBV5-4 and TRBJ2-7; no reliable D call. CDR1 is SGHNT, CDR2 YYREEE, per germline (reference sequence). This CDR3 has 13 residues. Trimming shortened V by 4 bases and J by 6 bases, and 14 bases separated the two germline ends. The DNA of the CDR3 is TGTGCCAGCAGCGCCGACCACGGTTCCGAGCAGTACTTC. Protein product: CASSADHGSEQYF.

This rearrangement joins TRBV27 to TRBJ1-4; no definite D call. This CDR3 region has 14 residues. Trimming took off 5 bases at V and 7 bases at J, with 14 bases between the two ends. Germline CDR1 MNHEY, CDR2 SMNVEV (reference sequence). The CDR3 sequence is CASSSGLSSEKLFF. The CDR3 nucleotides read TGTGCCAGCAGTAGCGGTTTGAGTAGTGAAAAACTGTTTTTT.

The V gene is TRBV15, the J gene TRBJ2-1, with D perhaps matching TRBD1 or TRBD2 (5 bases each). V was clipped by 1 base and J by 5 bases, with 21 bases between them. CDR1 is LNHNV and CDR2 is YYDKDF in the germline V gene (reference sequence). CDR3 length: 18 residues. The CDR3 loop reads CATSRAPSWGIMDNEQFF. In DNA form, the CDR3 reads TGTGCCACCAGCAGAGCCCCAAGCTGGGGGATTATGGACAATGAGCAGTTCTTC.

The chain's CDR3 is CASSQLAGTGDLLRSYEQYF. CDR3 coding DNA: TGCGCCAGCAGCCAACTGGCCGGGACAGGGGACTTGCTACGGTCCTACGAGCAGTACTTC. This chain uses TRBV4-3 with TRBJ2-7, with TRBD1 identical over 10 bases. This CDR3 contains 20 residues. After removal of 2 bases from V and 1 base from J, the junction contained 17 bases not matched to a gene. Per the germline V gene, CDR1 is LGHNA and CDR2 is YSLEER.

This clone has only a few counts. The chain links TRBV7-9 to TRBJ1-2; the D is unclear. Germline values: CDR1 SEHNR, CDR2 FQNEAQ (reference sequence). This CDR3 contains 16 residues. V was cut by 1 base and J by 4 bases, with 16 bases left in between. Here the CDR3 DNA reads TGTGCCAGCAGCTTAGTCTTGCAGAGGTACCTCTATGGCTACACCTTC. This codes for CASSLVLQRYLYGYTF.

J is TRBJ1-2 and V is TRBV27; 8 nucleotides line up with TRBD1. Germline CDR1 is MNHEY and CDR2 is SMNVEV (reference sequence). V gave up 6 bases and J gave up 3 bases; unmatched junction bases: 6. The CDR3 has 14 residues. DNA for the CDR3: TGTGCCAGCAGCCCAGGACAGGGTTACTATGGCTACACCTTC. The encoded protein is CASSPGQGYYGYTF.

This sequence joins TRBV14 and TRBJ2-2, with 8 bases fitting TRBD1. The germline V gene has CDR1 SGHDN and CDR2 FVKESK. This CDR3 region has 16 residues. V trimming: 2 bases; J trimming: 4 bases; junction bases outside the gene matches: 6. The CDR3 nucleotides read TGTGCCAGCAGCCAACTTGGACAGGGTTTCACCGGGGAGCTGTTTTTT. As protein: CASSQLGQGFTGELFF.

CDR3: CASSLGFGPMNTEAFF. CDR3 in DNA: TGTGCCAGCAGCTTGGGTTTTGGACCCATGAACACTGAAGCTTTCTTT. V is TRBV5-4 and J is TRBJ1-1; D is ambiguous. The CDR3 is 16 residues long. From germline, CDR1 is SGHNT and CDR2 YYREEE (reference sequence). V shed 0 bases and J shed 0 bases, with 12 bases lying between them.

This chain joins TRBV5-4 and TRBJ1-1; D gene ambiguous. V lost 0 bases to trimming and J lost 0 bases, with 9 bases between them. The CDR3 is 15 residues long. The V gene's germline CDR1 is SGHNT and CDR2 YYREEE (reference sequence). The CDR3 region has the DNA TGTGCCAGCAGCTTGGACTATCAAATGAACACTGAAGCTTTCTTT. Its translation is CASSLDYQMNTEAFF. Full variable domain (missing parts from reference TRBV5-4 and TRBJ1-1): ETGVTQSPTHLIKTRGQQVTLRCSSQSGHNTVSWYQQALGQGPQFIFQYYREEENGRGNFPPRFSGLQFPNYSSELNVNALELDDSALYLCASSLDYQMNTEAFFGQGTRLTVV.

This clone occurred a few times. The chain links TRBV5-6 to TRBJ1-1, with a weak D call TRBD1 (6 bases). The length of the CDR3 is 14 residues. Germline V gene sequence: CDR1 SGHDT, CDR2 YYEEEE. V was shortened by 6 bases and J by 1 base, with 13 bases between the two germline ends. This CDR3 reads CASTWGAANTEAFF. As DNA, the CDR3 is TGTGCCAGCACCTGGGGGGCAGCGAACACTGAAGCTTTCTTT.

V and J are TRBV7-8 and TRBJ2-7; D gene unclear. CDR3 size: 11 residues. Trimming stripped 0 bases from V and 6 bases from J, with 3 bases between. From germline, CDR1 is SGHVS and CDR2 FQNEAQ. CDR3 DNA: TGTGCCAGCAGCTTAGCGGGCGAGCAGTACTTC. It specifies CASSLAGEQYF.

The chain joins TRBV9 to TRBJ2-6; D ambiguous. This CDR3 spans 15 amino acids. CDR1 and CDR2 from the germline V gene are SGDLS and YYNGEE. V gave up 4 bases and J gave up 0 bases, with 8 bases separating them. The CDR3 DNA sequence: TGTGCCAGCAGCCCCAGGCACTCTGGGGCCAACGTCCTGACTTTC. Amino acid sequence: CASSPRHSGANVLTF. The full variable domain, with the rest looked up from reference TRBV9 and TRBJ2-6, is DSGVTQTPKHLITATGQRVTLRCSPRSGDLSVYWYQQSLDQGLQFLIQYYNGEERAKGNILERFSAQQFPDLHSELNLSSLELGDSALYFCASSPRHSGANVLTFGAGSRLTVL.

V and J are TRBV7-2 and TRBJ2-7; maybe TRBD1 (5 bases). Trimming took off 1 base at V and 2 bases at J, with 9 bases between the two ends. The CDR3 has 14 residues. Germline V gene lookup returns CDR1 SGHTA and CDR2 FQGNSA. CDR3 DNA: TGTGCCAGCAGCTTAGTTCAGGGCCCCTACGAGCAGTACTTC. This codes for CASSLVQGPYEQYF.

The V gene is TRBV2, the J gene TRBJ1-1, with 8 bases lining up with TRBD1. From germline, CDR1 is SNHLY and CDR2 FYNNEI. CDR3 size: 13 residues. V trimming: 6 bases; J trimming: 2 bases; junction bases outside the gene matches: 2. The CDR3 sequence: CASSQGANTEAFF. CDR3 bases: TGTGCCAGCAGCCAGGGGGCCAACACTGAAGCTTTCTTT.

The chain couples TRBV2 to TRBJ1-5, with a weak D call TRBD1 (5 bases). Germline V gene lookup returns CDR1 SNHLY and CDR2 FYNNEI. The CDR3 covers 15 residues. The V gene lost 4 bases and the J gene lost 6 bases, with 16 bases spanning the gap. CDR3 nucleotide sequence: TGTGCCAGCAGTGGCCGTATGCAGGGTAGTCAGCCCCAGCATTTT. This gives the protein CASSGRMQGSQPQHF.

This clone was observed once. Written as DNA, the CDR3 is TGCGCCAGCAGCCCGGGGGGGCCCTACGAGCAGTACTTC. Its protein is CASSPGGPYEQYF. The chain uses TRBV10-2 and TRBJ2-7; 8 bases align to TRBD2. The CDR3 covers 13 residues. The V gene's germline CDR1 is WSHSY and CDR2 SAAADI. Trimming took 6 bases from V and 2 from J; bases not matched to a gene: 3.

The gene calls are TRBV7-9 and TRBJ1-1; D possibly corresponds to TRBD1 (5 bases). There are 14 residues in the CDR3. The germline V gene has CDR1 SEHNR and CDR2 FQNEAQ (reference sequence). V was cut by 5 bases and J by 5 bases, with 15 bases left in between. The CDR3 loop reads CASSLMGVGTEAFF. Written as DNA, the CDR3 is TGTGCCAGCAGCCTAATGGGGGTAGGAACTGAAGCTTTCTTT.

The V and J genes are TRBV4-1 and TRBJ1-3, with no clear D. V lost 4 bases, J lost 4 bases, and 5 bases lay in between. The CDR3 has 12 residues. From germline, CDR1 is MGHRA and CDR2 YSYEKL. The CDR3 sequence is CASSLAGNTIYF. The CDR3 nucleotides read TGCGCCAGCAGCCTCGCAGGAAACACCATATATTTT.

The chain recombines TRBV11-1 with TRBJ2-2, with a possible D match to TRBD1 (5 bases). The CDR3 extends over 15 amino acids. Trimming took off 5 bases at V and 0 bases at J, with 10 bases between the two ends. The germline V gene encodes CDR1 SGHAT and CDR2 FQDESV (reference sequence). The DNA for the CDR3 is TGTGCCAGCAGCACCCGACAGCCGAACACCGGGGAGCTGTTTTTT. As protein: CASSTRQPNTGELFF. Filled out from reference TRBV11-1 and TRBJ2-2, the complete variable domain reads EAEVAQSPRYKITEKSQAVAFWCDPISGHATLYWYRQILGQGPELLVQFQDESVVDDSQLPKDRFSAERLKGVDSTLKIQPAELGDSAMYLCASSTRQPNTGELFFGEGSRLTVL.

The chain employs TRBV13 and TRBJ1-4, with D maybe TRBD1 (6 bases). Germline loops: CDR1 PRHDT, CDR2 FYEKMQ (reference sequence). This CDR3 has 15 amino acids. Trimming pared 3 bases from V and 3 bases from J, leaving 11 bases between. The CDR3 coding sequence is TGTGCCAGCAGCTTCAGGGGAGGGTCTAATGAAAAACTGTTTTTT. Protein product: CASSFRGGSNEKLFF.